This T cell receptor beta chain was documented in a study of shared T cell receptors in the human thymus. The CDR3 has 16 residues. V was trimmed by 4 bases and J by 3 bases, leaving 15 bases between them. Germline V gene sequence: CDR1 SEHNR, CDR2 FQNEAQ (reference sequence). Assay: immunoSEQ multiplex PCR; the TCRdb copy retains only in-frame clones and omits some. The sample lists hundreds of thousands of clones; more than 70% were seen once. The same data also went into a second study, on human thymus T cells. That report adds: Those donating were healthy Finnish infants in corrective surgery for congenital heart defects. Corrective heart surgery yielded the resections from which the thymus tissue came. The authors found apparently biased V and J gene usage in thymic and blood repertoires. Thymic repertoires from unrelated individuals overlapped highly, related research reported.

The sequence derives from a boy under two years old with a congenital heart defect. Sequencing used thymocytes. V and J are TRBV7-9 and TRBJ1-4; possibly TRBD1 for D (5 bases). CDR3: CASSSSWGGSNEKLFF. The CDR3 DNA reads as TGTGCCAGCAGCTCGTCCTGGGGGGGATCTAATGAAAAACTGTTTTTT.